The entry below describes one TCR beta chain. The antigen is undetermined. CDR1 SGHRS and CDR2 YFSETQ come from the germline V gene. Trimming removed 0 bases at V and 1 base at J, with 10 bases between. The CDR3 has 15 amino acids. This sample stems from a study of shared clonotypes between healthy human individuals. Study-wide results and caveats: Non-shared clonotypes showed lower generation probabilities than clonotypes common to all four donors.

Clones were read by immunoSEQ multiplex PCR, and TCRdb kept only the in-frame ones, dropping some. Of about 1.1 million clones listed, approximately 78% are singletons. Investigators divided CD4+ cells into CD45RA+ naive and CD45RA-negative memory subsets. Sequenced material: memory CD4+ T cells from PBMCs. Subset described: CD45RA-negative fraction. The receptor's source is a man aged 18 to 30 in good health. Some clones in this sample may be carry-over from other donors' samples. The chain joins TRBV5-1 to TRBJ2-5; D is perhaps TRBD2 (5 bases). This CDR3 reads CASSLERAGQETQYF. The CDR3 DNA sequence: TGCGCCAGCAGCTTGGAGAGGGCCGGCCAAGAGACCCAGTACTTC.